The 14 T cell receptor beta chains below were found in one sample sequenced in a study of technical replicates of blood from a few donors. The method was immunoSEQ multiplex PCR; TCRdb's version includes in-frame clones alone and lacks a portion of them. The data show roughly 79,000 clones, over 95% seen once. Sequencing was performed on T cells isolated from PBMCs. Source of these receptors: a human donor in good health.

The genes are TRBV4-2 and TRBJ2-7; TRBD2 matches 9 bases. CDR3 size: 14 residues. With 5 bases clipped from V and 5 bases from J, the junction kept 7 bases outside the gene matches. From germline, CDR1 is LGHNA and CDR2 YNFKEQ. Here the CDR3 reads CASSISGSLNEQYF. The CDR3 DNA sequence: TGTGCCAGCAGCATTAGCGGGAGTCTCAACGAGCAGTACTTC.

The chain uses TRBV5-5 and TRBJ1-3; TRBD1 is a possible D gene (5 bases). Germline V gives CDR1 SGHKS, CDR2 YYEKEE (reference sequence). The CDR3 is 15 residues long. The V end lost 0 bases, the J end lost 2 bases, and 9 bases lay between the germline ends. The DNA of the CDR3 is TGTGCCAGCAGCTTGGGGCCAGGGCCTGGAAACACCATATATTTT. The encoded protein is CASSLGPGPGNTIYF.

The chain has TRBV7-2 and TRBJ1-2; maybe TRBD1 (6 bases). V was cut by 1 base and J by 6 bases, with 9 bases left in between. The CDR3 totals 13 residues. The germline V gene encodes CDR1 SGHTA and CDR2 FQGNSA. The CDR3 region has the DNA TGTGCCAGCAGCTTAGAAGGGGGGGATGGCTACACCTTC. Encoded protein: CASSLEGGDGYTF.

The chain has TRBV7-6 and TRBJ2-4, with TRBD1 matching over 8 bases. V dropped 5 bases and J dropped 8; count of bases not matched to a gene: 5. The germline gives CDR1 SGHVS, CDR2 FNYEAQ. The CDR3 length is 13 residues. The CDR3 protein is CASSVYRGDIQYF. Here the CDR3 DNA reads TGTGCCAGCAGCGTATACAGGGGGGACATTCAGTACTTC.

V is TRBV6-5 and J is TRBJ1-2, with TRBD1 matching over 11 bases. Germline CDR1 and CDR2: MNHEY and SVGAGI. This CDR3 has 14 residues. V was pared by 6 bases and J by 8 bases, with 8 bases of the junction left unmatched. The CDR3 loop reads CASRPGTGGPGYTF. The CDR3 coding sequence is TGTGCCAGCAGACCCGGGACAGGGGGTCCGGGCTACACCTTC.

This clone was found once. The chain links TRBV9 to TRBJ2-2; D uncertain. In germline, CDR1 is SGDLS, CDR2 YYNGEE. CDR3 size: 14 residues. Trimming took off 4 bases at V and 1 base at J, with 8 bases between the two ends. DNA of the CDR3: TGTGCCAGCAGCCTTTCGGTGAACACCGGGGAGCTGTTTTTT. Its protein product is CASSLSVNTGELFF.

J is TRBJ2-2 and V is TRBV28; D is ambiguous. Germline values: CDR1 MDHEN, CDR2 SYDVKM. The CDR3 is 12 residues long. V dropped 6 bases and J dropped 6 bases, with 8 bases sitting between them. CDR3 loop: CASSPFPGELFF. In DNA form, the CDR3 reads TGTGCCAGCAGCCCCTTTCCCGGGGAGCTGTTTTTT. Using reference TRBV28 and TRBJ2-2 for the parts outside the CDR3, the full variable domain is DVKVTQSSRYLVKRTGEKVFLECVQDMDHENMFWYRQDPGLGLRLIYFSYDVKMKEKGDIPEGYSVSREKKERFSLILESASTNQTSMYLCASSPFPGELFFGEGSRLTVL.

The genes are TRBV30 and TRBJ1-1; unclear D gene. V shed 4 bases and J shed 0 bases, with 12 bases lying between them. Germline CDR1 is GTSNPN and CDR2 is SVGIG (reference sequence). The CDR3 length is 14 residues. This CDR3 reads CAWTYRGLNTEAFF. The CDR3, as DNA: TGTGCCTGGACCTACCGGGGATTGAACACTGAAGCTTTCTTT.

V gene TRBV30 combines with J gene TRBJ2-3; 7 bases fit TRBD1. The CDR3 totals 13 residues. The junction had 1 base not matched to a gene; V was cut back by 0 bases and J by 4 bases. Germline V gene lookup returns CDR1 GTSNPN and CDR2 SVGIG (reference sequence). This CDR3 is CAWSVTGADTQYF. The CDR3 nucleotides are TGTGCCTGGAGTGTAACAGGGGCAGATACGCAGTATTTT.

The chain recombines TRBV5-5 with TRBJ1-2; TRBD1 aligns across 7 bases. The germline V gene encodes CDR1 SGHKS and CDR2 YYEKEE (reference sequence). After removal of 4 bases from V and 8 bases from J, the junction contained 17 bases not matched to a gene. CDR3 length equals 16 residues. CDR3 sequence: CASSPTILRGPHGYTF. The DNA for the CDR3 is TGTGCCAGCAGCCCCACCATATTGAGGGGGCCGCACGGCTACACCTTC.

This chain uses TRBV19 with TRBJ2-2; 8 bases line up with TRBD2. The V and J ends lost 7 bases and 6 bases, in that order; junction bases with no gene match: 4. The germline CDR1 and CDR2 sequences are LNHDA and SQIVND (reference sequence). The CDR3 extends over 13 amino acids. In nucleotides, the CDR3 is TGTGCCAGTATCTCGGGGGGGGCCGGGGAGCTGTTTTTT. This encodes CASISGGAGELFF.

The chain uses TRBV9 and TRBJ1-3, with D unclear. V gave up 4 bases and J gave up 0 bases, with 11 bases separating them. Germline lookup yields CDR1 SGDLS and CDR2 YYNGEE. The CDR3 consists of 15 residues. The CDR3, as DNA: TGTGCCAGCAGCCCAAGGACTGACTCTGGAAACACCATATATTTT. It encodes CASSPRTDSGNTIYF.

The table lists this clone with a few counts. This chain connects TRBV13 to TRBJ2-7, with a possible D match to TRBD2 (6 bases). The CDR3 contains 14 residues. V gave up 3 bases and J gave up 4 bases, with 13 bases separating them. Germline V gene lookup returns CDR1 PRHDT and CDR2 FYEKMQ (reference sequence). For the CDR3, the DNA is TGTGCCAGCAGCTTCGGGAGCCCCGGGTACGAGCAGTACTTC. The encoded protein is CASSFGSPGYEQYF.

V usage is TRBV5-1 and J usage is TRBJ2-5; D perhaps matches TRBD2 (6 bases). Trimming cost V 5 bases and J 1 base, with 12 bases left between them. CDR1 and CDR2 from the germline V gene are SGHRS and YFSETQ. This CDR3 is built from 14 residues. CDR3 in DNA: TGCGCCAGCAGACGTACTAGCCCCCAAGAGACCCAGTACTTC. This translates into CASRRTSPQETQYF.